The TCR beta chain under discussion was sequenced for a study of regulatory T cells in long-lasting Graves disease. Findings and caveats of the study: The study found persistent patients shared more public clonotypes (roughly 2,600) than new patients (roughly 880). TCR diversity in persistent Graves' patients was below that of newly diagnosed ones. Patients with persistent disease showed a bias toward TRBV28, TRBJ1-2 and TRBJ2-5.

The length of the CDR3 is 12 residues. CDR1 is SNHLY, CDR2 FYNNEI, per germline. V lost 6 bases, J lost 5 bases, and 10 bases lay in between. This clonotype was counted ten times or more. Its antigen is still unknown. According to the study, TCR beta libraries were built with iRepertoire HTBI primers and CDR3-region Arm-PCR. TCRdb ran MiXCR on the multiplex PCR reads and lists one entry per CDR3 protein. The table lists around 460,000 distinct CDR3 sequences, around a fifth of them singletons. Specified time point: persistent/refractory GD, antithyroid drugs over 5 years with positive TRAb. Preparation of the TCR library used RNA extracted from PBMCs. EDTA tubes received around 9 milliliters of drawn peripheral blood.

Sample: peripheral blood mononuclear cells (PBMCs), taken when the disease was refractory, from a patient treated with antithyroid drugs. The clonotype was recovered from a female donor with Graves disease. This chain connects TRBV2 to TRBJ1-1, with D possibly matching TRBD1 (5 bases). The CDR3 region is CASRMGGTEAFF. CDR3 nucleotides: TGTGCCAGCAGAATGGGGGGGACTGAAGCTTTCTTT. Filled out from reference TRBV2 and TRBJ1-1, the complete variable domain reads EPEVTQTPSHQVTQMGQEVILRCVPISNHLYFYWYRQILGQKVEFLVSFYNNEISEKSEIFDDQFSVERPDGSNFTLKIRSTKLEDSAMYFCASRMGGTEAFFGQGTRLTVV.